This record looks at one T cell receptor (beta chain) sequence and its context. Looked up from germline, CDR1 is SGDLS and CDR2 is YYNGEE. The V gene end was trimmed by 0 bases and the J gene end by 7 bases; junction bases not matched to a gene: 4. The CDR3 is 16 amino acids. As originally analysed: The authors estimated nucleated cell counts from reference gene primer amplification. Assay: immunoSEQ multiplex PCR; the TCRdb copy retains only in-frame clones and omits some. V and J calls and clone size come straight from that table; D and trimming were deduced from the DNA. The repertoire has 130,000 or so clones, roughly 88% of them found once; the top ten carry approximately 8.1%. The data originate from a study of blood T cell repertoires in COVID-19. Overall study context: Specimens from acute and convalescent COVID-19 originated in the United States, Italy and Spain. From T cells, B-cell-depleted T cells, or PBMCs came the material, which was cDNA or gDNA.

Material: peripheral blood. The receptor's source is a man aged 45 to 65 with acute or convalescent COVID-19. V gene TRBV9 combines with J gene TRBJ2-1; 13 bases map to TRBD2. The CDR3 DNA reads TGTGCCAGCAGCGTAGGACTAGCGGGAGGAAGGAATGAGCAGTTCTTC. Translation: CASSVGLAGGRNEQFF.